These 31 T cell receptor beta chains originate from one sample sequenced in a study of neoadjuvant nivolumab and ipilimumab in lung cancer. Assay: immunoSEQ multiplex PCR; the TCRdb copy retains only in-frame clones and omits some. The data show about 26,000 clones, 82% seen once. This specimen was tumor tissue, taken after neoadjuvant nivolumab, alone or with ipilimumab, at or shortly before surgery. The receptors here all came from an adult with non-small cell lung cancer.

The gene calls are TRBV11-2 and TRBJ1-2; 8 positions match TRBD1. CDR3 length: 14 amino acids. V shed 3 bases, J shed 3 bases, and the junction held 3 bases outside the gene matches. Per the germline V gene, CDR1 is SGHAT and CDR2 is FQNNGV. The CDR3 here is CASSFQGADYGYTF. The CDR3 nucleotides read TGTGCCAGCAGCTTTCAGGGGGCGGACTATGGCTACACCTTC. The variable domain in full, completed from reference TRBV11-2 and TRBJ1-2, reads EAGVAQSPRYKIIEKRQSVAFWCNPISGHATLYWYQQILGQGPKLLIQFQNNGVVDDSQLPKDRFSAERLKGVDSTLKIQPAKLEDSAVYLCASSFQGADYGYTFGSGTRLTVV.

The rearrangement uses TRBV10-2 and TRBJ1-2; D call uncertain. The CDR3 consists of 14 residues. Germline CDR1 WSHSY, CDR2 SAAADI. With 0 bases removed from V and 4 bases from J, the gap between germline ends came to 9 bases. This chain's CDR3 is CASSESTWGYGYTF. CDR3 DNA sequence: TGCGCCAGCAGTGAGTCGACATGGGGCTATGGCTACACCTTC.

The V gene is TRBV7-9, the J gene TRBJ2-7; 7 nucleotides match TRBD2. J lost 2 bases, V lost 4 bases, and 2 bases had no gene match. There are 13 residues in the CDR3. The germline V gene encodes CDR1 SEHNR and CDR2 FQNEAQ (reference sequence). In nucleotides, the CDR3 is TGTGCCAGCAGCTCCGGACTAGCCTACGAGCAGTACTTC. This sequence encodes CASSSGLAYEQYF.

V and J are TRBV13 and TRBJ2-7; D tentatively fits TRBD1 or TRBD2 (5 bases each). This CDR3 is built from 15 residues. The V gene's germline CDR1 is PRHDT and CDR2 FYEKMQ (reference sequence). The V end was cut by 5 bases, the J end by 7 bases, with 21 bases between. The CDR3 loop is CASSHPSDGAREQYF. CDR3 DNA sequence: TGTGCCAGCAGCCACCCTTCAGACGGGGCGCGGGAGCAGTACTTC.

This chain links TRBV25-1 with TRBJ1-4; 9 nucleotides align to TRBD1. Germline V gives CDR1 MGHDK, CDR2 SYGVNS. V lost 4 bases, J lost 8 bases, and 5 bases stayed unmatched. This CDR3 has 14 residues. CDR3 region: CASSVGQGREKLFF. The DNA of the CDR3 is TGTGCCAGCAGTGTCGGACAGGGGAGGGAAAAACTGTTTTTT.

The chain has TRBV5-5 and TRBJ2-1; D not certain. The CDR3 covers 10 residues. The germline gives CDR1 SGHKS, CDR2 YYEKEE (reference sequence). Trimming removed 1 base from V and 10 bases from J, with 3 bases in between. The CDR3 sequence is CASSLREQFF. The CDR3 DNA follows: TGTGCCAGCAGCTTGCGGGAGCAGTTCTTC. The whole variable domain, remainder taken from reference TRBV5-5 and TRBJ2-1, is DAGVTQSPTHLIKTRGQQVTLRCSPISGHKSVSWYQQVLGQGPQFIFQYYEKEERGRGNFPDRFSARQFPNYSSELNVNALLLGDSALYLCASSLREQFFGPGTRLTVL.

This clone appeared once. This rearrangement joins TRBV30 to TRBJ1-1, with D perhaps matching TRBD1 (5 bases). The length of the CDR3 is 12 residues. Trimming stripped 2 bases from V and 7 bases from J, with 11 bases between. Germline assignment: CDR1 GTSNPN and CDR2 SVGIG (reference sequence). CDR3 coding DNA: TGTGCCTGGAGTAGGGGCCAAGATGAAGCTTTCTTT. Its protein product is CAWSRGQDEAFF.

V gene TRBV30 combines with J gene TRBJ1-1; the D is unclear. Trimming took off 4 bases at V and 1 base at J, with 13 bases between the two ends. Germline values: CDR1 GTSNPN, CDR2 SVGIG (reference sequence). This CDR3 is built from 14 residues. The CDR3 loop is CAWTLPPGNTEAFF. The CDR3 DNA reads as TGTGCCTGGACCCTACCCCCGGGGAACACTGAAGCTTTCTTT.

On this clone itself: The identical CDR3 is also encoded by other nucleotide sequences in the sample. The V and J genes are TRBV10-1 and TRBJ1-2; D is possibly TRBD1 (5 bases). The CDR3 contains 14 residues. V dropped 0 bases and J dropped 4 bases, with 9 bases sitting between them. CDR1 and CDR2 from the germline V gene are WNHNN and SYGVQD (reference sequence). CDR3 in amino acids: CASSESPGLYGYTF. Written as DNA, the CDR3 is TGCGCCAGCAGTGAGTCCCCGGGGCTCTATGGCTACACCTTC.

CDR3 in DNA: TGTGCCTGCTCGGACAGGGGTATGAACACTGAAGCTTTCTTT. Protein: CACSDRGMNTEAFF. This chain uses TRBV30 with TRBJ1-1; 9 nucleotides match TRBD1. V was pared by 6 bases and J by 0 bases, with 5 bases of the junction left unmatched. CDR3 length equals 14 residues. Per germline, CDR1 GTSNPN and CDR2 SVGIG (reference sequence).

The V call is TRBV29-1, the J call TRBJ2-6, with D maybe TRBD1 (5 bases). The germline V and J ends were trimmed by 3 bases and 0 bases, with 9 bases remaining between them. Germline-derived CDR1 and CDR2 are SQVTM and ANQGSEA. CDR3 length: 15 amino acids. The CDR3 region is CSVDRTLSGANVLTF. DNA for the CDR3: TGCAGCGTTGATAGGACACTCTCTGGGGCCAACGTCCTGACTTTC.

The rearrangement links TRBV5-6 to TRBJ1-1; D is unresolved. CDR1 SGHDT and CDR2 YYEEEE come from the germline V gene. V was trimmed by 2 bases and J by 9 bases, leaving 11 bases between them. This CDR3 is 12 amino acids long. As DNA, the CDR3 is TGTGCCAGCAGCTTTAGTAACGTGAAAGCTTTCTTT. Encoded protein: CASSFSNVKAFF.

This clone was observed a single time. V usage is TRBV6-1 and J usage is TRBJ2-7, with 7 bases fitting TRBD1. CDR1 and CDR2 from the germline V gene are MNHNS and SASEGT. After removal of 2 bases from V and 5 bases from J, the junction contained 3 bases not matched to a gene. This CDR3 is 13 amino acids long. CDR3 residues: CASSERGTDEQYF. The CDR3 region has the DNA TGTGCCAGCAGTGAAAGGGGGACAGACGAGCAGTACTTC.

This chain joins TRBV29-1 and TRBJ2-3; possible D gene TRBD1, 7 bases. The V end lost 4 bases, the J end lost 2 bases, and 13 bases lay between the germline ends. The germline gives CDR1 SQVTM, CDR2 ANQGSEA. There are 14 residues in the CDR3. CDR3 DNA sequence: TGCAGCGTTGGGACCAGGGGGGTCACAGATACGCAGTATTTT. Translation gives CSVGTRGVTDTQYF.

The CDR3 sequence: CASSLPGLGGNVGELFF. CDR3 DNA: TGTGCCAGCAGCTTGCCTGGCCTGGGAGGAAATGTCGGGGAGCTGTTTTTT. This chain uses TRBV5-4 with TRBJ2-2, with a possible D match to TRBD2 (6 bases). This CDR3 is built from 17 residues. Germline V lookup: CDR1 SGHNT, CDR2 YYREEE (reference sequence). V shed 1 base and J shed 7 bases, with 20 bases lying between them.

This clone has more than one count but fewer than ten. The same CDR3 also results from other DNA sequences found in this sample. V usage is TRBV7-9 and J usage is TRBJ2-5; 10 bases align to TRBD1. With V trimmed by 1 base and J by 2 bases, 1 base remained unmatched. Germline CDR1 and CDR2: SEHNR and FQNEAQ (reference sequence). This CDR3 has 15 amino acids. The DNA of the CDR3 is TGTGCCAGCAGCTTAGGGGACAGGGGACAAGAGACCCAGTACTTC. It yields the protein CASSLGDRGQETQYF.

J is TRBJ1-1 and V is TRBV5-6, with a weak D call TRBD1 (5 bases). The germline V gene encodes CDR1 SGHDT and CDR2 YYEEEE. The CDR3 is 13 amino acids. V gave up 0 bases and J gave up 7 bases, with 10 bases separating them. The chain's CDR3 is CASSLDRQGEAFF. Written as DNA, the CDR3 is TGTGCCAGCAGCTTGGATCGCCAGGGTGAAGCTTTCTTT. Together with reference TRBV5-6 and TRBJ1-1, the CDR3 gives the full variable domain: DAGVTQSPTHLIKTRGQQVTLRCSPKSGHDTVSWYQQALGQGPQFIFQYYEEEERQRGNFPDRFSGHQFPNYSSELNVNALLLGDSALYLCASSLDRQGEAFFGQGTRLTVV.

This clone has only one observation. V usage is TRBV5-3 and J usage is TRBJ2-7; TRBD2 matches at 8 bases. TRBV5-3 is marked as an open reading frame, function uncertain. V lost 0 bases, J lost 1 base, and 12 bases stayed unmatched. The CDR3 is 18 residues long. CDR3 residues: CARSLANAVAGGSYEQYF. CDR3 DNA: TGTGCCAGAAGCTTGGCCAACGCTGTGGCGGGAGGATCCTACGAGCAGTACTTC.

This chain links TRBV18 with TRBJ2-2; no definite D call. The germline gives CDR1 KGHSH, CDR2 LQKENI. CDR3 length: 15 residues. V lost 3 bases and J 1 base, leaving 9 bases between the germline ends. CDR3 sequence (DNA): TGTGCCAGCTCACCCCTAAGTAAGAACACCGGGGAGCTGTTTTTT. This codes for CASSPLSKNTGELFF.

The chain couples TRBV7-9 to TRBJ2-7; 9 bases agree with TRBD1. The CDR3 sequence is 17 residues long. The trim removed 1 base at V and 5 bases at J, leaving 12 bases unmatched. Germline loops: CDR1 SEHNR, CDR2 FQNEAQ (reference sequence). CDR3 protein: CASSLGTGGGFGHEQYF. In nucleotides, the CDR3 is TGTGCCAGCAGCTTAGGCACAGGGGGCGGGTTCGGCCACGAGCAGTACTTC. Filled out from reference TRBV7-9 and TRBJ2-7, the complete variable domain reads DTGVSQNPRHKITKRGQNVTFRCDPISEHNRLYWYRQTLGQGPEFLTYFQNEAQLEKSRLLSDRFSAERPKGSFSTLEIQRTEQGDSAMYLCASSLGTGGGFGHEQYFGPGTRLTVT.

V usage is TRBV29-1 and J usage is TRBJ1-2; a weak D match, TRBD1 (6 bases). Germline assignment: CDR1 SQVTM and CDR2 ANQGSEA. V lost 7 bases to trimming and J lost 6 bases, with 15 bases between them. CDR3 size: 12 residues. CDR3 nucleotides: TGCAGCGGATGGGACATCTCGGATGGCTACACCTTC. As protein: CSGWDISDGYTF.

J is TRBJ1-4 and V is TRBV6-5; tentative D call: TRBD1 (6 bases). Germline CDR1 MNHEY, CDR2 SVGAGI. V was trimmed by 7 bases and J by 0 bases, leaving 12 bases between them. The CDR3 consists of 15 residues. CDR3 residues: CASTRTAATNEKLFF. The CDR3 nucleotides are TGTGCCAGCACTAGGACAGCCGCAACTAATGAAAAACTGTTTTTT.

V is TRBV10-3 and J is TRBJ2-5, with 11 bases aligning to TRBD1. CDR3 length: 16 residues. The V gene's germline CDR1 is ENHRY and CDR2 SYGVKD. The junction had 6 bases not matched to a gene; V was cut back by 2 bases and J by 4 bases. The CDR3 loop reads CAISEAGTGGRETQYF. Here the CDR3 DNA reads TGTGCCATCAGTGAGGCCGGGACAGGGGGAAGAGAGACCCAGTACTTC.

The CDR3 sequence is CASSFGAYEQYF. The CDR3 DNA reads TGTGCCAGCAGCTTTGGAGCCTACGAGCAGTACTTC. This chain connects TRBV11-2 to TRBJ2-7; D not resolved. V lost 3 bases and J lost 2, with 5 bases in between. Germline V gene sequence: CDR1 SGHAT, CDR2 FQNNGV. This CDR3 has 12 amino acids.

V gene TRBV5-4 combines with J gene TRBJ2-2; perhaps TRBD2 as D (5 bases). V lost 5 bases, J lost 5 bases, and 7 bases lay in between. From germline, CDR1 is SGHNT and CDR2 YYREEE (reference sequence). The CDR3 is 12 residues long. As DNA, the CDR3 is TGTGCCAGCAGATCGGGGACCGGGGAGCTGTTTTTT. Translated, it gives CASRSGTGELFF.

In nucleotides, the CDR3 is TGTGCCAGCAGTTACTACACCGCCCCCTATGGCTACACCTTC. Its protein is CASSYYTAPYGYTF. The chain has TRBV6-6 and TRBJ1-2; D call uncertain. Trimming pared 1 base from V and 4 bases from J, leaving 10 bases between. The CDR3 is 14 amino acids. Germline values: CDR1 MNHNY, CDR2 SVGAGI (reference sequence).

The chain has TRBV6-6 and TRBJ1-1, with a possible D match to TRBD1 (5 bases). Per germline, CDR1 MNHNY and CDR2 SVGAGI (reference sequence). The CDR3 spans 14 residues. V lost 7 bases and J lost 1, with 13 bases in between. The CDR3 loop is CASTPWGENTEAFF. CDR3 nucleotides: TGTGCCAGCACCCCCTGGGGGGAGAACACTGAAGCTTTCTTT.

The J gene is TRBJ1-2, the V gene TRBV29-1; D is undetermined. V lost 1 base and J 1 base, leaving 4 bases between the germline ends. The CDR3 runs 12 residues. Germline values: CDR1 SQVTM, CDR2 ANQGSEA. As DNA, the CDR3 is TGCAGCGTTGAAGGTCTTAACTATGGCTACACCTTC. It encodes CSVEGLNYGYTF.

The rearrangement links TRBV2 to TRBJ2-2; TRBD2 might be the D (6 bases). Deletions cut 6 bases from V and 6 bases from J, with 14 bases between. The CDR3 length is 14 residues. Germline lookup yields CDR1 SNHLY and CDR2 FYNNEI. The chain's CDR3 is CASSLGLPPGELFF. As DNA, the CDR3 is TGTGCCAGCAGCCTGGGACTTCCCCCCGGGGAGCTGTTTTTT.

CDR3: CASSESGDQPQHF. The CDR3 coding sequence is TGTGCCAGCAGTGAATCGGGGGATCAGCCCCAGCATTTT. J is TRBJ1-5 and V is TRBV2, with D perhaps matching TRBD1 (5 bases). The germline V and J ends were trimmed by 2 bases and 5 bases, with 7 bases remaining between them. The CDR3 contains 13 residues. CDR1 is SNHLY, CDR2 FYNNEI, per germline.

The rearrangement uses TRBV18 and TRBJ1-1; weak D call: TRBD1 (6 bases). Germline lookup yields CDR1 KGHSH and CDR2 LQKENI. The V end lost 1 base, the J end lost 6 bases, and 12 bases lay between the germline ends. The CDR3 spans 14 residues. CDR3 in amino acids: CASSPLQGLPEAFF. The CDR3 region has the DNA TGTGCCAGCTCACCACTACAGGGTCTCCCTGAAGCTTTCTTT.